This T cell receptor beta chain is drawn from a study of cytomegalovirus exposure and HLA in healthy donors. This CDR3 has 14 residues. Per the germline V gene, CDR1 is SSHAT and CDR2 is FNYEAQ (reference sequence). In the case of this clone: The antigen is unknown. At one of its ends the junction is not consistent with the germline gene, which may arise from a read error.

The PCR used 60 Vbeta and 13 Jbeta primers. TCRdb's copy holds only in-frame clones and misses some; the assay was immunoSEQ multiplex PCR. In the table there are some 80,000 clones, under 80% of which are singletons. Findings and limits, study-wide: It is likely that the observed cluster of highly shared sequence variants was a sequencing artifact. Analysis was performed later, and it showed HLA-associated TCR beta chains to be more clonally expanded than equally common others.

The sequencing input was PBMCs. The chain employs TRBV7-7 and TRBJ2-1, with D tentatively TRBD2 (5 bases). The clonotype was recovered from a man in his late teens or twenties in good health and CMV-seropositive. CDR3 nucleotides: TGTGCTAGCAGTCACTCCGGGGTCGGGAATGAGCAGTTCTTC. Its protein product is CASSHSGVGNEQFF.